This T cell receptor beta chain derives from a study of shared clonotypes between healthy human individuals. This CDR3 contains 14 residues. Trimming at V came to 5 bases and at J to 5 bases, leaving 8 bases not matched to a gene. Germline CDR1 reads SGHNT; CDR2 reads YYREEE (reference sequence). HIV-negative, healthy adults without recent acute infections or vaccinations were the donors. Researchers partitioned CD4+ cells into CD45RA+ naive and CD45RA-negative memory subsets. Measured with immunoSEQ multiplex PCR; TCRdb has only the in-frame clones, and not every one. The sample has some 790,000 clones, around 77% seen once.

This receptor was taken from a woman in her twenties or thirties in good health. V is TRBV5-4 and J is TRBJ1-2; 8 bases are shared with TRBD1. The sample comprised memory CD4+ T cells sorted from blood. Subset given: CD45RA-negative fraction. The CDR3 sequence: CASSYTGQDYGYTF. CDR3 in DNA: TGTGCCAGCAGTTATACGGGACAGGATTATGGCTACACCTTC.